This record covers a single TCR beta chain. This entry belongs to a study of blood T cell repertoires in COVID-19. Assay used: immunoSEQ multiplex PCR; TCRdb lists only in-frame clones, some missing. Of 130,000 or so clones in the sample, 70% to 85% were seen once. Germline values: CDR1 MGHRA, CDR2 YSYEKL. V shed 3 bases and J shed 0 bases, with 18 bases lying between them. CDR3 length: 17 amino acids. Sequencing input: peripheral blood. The rearrangement uses TRBV4-1 and TRBJ2-7, with D unresolved. The sequence came from a woman older than 75 with acute or convalescent COVID-19. Here the CDR3 DNA reads TGCGCCAGCAGCCATCGCATCGTGACACCTGCCTCCTACGAGCAGTACTTC. This translates into CASSHRIVTPASYEQYF.